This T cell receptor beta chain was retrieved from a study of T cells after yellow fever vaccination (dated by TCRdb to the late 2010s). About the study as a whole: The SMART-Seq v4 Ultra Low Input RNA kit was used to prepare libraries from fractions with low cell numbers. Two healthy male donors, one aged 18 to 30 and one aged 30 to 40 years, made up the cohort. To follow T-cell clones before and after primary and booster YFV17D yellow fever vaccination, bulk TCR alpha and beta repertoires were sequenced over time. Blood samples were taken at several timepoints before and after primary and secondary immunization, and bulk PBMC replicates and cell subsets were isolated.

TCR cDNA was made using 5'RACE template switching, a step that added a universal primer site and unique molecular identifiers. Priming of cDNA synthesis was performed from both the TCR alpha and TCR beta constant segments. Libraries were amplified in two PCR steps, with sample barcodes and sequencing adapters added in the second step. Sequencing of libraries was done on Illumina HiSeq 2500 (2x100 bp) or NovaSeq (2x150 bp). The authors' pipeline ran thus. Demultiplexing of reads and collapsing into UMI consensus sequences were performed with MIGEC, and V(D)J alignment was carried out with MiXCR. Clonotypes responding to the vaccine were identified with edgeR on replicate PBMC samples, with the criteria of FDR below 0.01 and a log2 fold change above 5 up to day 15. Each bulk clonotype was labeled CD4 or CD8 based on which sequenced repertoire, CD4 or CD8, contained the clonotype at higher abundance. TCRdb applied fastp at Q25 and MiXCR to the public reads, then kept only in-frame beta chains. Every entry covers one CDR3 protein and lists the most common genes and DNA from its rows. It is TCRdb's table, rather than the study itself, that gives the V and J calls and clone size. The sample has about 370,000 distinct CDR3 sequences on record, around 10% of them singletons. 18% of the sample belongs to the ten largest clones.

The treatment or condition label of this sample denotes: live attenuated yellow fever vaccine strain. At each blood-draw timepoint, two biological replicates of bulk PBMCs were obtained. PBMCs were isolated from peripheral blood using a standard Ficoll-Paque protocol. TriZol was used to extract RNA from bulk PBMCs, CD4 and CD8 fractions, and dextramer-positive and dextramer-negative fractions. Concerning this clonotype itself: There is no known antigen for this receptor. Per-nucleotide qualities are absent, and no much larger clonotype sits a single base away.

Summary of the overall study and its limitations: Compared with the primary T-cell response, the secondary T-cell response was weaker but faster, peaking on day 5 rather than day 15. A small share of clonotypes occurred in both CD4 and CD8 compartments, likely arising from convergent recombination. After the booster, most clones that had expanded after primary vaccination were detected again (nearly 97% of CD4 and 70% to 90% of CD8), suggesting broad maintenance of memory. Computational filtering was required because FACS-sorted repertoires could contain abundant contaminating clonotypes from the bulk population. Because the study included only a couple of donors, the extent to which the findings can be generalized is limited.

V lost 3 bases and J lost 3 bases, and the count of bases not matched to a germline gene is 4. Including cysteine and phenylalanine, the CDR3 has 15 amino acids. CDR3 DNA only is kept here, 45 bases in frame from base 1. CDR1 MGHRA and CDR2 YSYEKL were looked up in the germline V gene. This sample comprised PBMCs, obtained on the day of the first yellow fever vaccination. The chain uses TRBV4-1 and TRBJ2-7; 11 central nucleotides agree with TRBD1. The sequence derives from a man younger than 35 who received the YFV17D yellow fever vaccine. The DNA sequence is TGCGCCAGCAGCCACCCGGGACAGGGGGTCTACGAGCAGTACTTC. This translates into CASSHPGQGVYEQYF.